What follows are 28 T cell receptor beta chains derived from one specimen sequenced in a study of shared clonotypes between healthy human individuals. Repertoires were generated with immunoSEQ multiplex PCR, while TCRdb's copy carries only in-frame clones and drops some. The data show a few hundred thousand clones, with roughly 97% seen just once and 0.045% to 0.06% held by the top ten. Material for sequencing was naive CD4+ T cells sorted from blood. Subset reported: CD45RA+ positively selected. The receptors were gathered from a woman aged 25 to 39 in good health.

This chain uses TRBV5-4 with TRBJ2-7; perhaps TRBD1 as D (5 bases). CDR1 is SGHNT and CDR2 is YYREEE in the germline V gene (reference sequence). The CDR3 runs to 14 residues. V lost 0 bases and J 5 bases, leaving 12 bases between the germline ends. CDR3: CASSLVRQPHEQYF. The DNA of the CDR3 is TGTGCCAGCAGCTTGGTCCGACAGCCACACGAGCAGTACTTC.

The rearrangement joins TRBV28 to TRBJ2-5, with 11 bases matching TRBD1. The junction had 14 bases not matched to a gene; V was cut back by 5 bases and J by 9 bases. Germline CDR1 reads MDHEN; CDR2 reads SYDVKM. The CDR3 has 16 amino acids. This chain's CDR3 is CASSLPGQGGVWAQYF. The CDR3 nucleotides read TGTGCCAGCAGTCTTCCGGGACAGGGGGGGGTATGGGCCCAGTACTTC. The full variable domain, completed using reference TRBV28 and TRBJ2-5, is DVKVTQSSRYLVKRTGEKVFLECVQDMDHENMFWYRQDPGLGLRLIYFSYDVKMKEKGDIPEGYSVSREKKERFSLILESASTNQTSMYLCASSLPGQGGVWAQYFGPGTRLLVL.

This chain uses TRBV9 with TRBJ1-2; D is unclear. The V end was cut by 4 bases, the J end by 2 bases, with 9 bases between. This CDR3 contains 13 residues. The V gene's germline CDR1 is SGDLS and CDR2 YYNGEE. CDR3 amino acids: CASSPASNYGYTF. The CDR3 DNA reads TGTGCCAGCAGCCCGGCCAGCAACTATGGCTACACCTTC.

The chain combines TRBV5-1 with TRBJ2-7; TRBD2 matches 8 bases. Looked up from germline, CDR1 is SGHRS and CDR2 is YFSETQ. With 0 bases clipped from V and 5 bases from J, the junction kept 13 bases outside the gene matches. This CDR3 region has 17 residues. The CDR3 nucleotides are TGCGCCAGCAGCTTGGATCCGGGAGGGCCACCGGCGAACGAGCAGTACTTC. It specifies CASSLDPGGPPANEQYF.

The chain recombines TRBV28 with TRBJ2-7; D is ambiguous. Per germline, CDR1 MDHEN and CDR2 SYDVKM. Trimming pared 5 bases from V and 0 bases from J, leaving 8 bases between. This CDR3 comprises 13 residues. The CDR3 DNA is TGTGCCAGCAGTAAATTCTACTCCTACGAGCAGTACTTC. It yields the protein CASSKFYSYEQYF.

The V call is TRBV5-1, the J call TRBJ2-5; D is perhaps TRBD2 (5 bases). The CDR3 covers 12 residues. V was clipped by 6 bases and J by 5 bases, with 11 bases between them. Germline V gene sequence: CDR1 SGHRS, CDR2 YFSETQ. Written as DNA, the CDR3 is TGCGCCAGCACAAGATCGGGGGAGACCCAGTACTTC. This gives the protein CASTRSGETQYF.

The chain's CDR3 is CASSSPGQIYGYTF. The CDR3 DNA reads TGTGCCAGCAGTTCACCGGGACAGATCTATGGCTACACCTTC. This chain joins TRBV6-5 and TRBJ1-2; TRBD1 agrees at 7 bases. The CDR3 contains 14 residues. Germline trimming cut 4 bases from V and 4 bases from J; bases unmatched to any gene: 6. From germline, CDR1 is MNHEY and CDR2 SVGAGI.

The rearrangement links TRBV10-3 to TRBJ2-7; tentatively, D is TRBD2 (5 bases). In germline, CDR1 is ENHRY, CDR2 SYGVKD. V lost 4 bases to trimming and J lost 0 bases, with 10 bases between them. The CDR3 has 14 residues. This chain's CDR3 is CAISVSGSSYEQYF. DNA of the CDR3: TGTGCCATCAGTGTGAGCGGAAGCTCCTACGAGCAGTACTTC.

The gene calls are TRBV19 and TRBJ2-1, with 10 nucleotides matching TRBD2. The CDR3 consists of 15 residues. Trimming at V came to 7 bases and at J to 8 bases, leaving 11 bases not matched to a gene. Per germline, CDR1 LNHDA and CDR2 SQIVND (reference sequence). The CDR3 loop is CASMGGTSADYEQFF. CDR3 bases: TGTGCCAGTATGGGGGGGACTAGCGCGGATTATGAGCAGTTCTTC. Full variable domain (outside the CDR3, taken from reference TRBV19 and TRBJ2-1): DGGITQSPKYLFRKEGQNVTLSCEQNLNHDAMYWYRQDPGQGLRLIYYSQIVNDFQKGDIAEGYSVSREKKESFPLTVTSAQKNPTAFYLCASMGGTSADYEQFFGPGTRLTVL.

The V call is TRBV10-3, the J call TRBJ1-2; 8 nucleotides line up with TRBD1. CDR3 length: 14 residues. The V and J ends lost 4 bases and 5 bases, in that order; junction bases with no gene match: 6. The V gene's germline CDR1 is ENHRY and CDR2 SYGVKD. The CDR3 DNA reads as TGTGCCATCAGTGCCCGGGACAGGTTGTATGGCTACACCTTC. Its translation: CAISARDRLYGYTF.

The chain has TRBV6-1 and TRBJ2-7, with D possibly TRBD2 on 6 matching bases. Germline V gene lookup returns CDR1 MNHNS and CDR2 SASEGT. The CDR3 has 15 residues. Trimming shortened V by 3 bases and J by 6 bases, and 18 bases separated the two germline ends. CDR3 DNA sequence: TGTGCCAGCAGTGAGGGACCAGGAGGGGCTTCCGAGCAGTACTTC. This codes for CASSEGPGGASEQYF.

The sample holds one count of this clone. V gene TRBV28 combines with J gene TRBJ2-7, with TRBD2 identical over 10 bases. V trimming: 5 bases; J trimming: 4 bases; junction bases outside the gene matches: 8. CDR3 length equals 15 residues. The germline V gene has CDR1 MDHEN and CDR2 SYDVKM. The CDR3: CASSASGRAWYEQYF. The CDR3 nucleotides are TGTGCCAGCAGTGCCAGCGGGAGGGCCTGGTACGAGCAGTACTTC. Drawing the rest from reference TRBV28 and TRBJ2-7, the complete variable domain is DVKVTQSSRYLVKRTGEKVFLECVQDMDHENMFWYRQDPGLGLRLIYFSYDVKMKEKGDIPEGYSVSREKKERFSLILESASTNQTSMYLCASSASGRAWYEQYFGPGTRLTVT.

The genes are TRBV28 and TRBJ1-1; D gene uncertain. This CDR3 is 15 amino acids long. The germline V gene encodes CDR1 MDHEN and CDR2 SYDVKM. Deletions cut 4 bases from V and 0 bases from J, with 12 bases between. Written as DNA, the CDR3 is TGTGCCAGCAGTTCAATCGGCCGCGTGAACACTGAAGCTTTCTTT. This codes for CASSSIGRVNTEAFF.

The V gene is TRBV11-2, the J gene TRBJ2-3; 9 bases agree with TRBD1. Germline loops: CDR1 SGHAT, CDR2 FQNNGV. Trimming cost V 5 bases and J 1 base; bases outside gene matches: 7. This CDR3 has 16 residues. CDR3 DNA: TGTGCCAGCAGCCTTACAGGGGGCTACGGCACAGATACGCAGTATTTT. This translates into CASSLTGGYGTDTQYF.

The DNA of the CDR3 is TGTGCCAGCAGCCCGGGACAGGGGTCTAGGGACGAGCAGTACTTC. Translation gives CASSPGQGSRDEQYF. This chain links TRBV6-5 with TRBJ2-7, with 10 bases that match TRBD1. The length of the CDR3 is 15 residues. Trimming cost V 6 bases and J 5 bases; bases outside gene matches: 10. Looked up from germline, CDR1 is MNHEY and CDR2 is SVGAGI.

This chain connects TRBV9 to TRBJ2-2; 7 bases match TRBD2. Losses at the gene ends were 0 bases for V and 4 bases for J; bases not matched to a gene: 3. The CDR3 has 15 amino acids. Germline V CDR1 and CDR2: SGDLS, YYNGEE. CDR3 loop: CASSVGVAGTGELFF. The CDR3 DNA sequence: TGTGCCAGCAGCGTAGGAGTAGCGGGCACCGGGGAGCTGTTTTTT.

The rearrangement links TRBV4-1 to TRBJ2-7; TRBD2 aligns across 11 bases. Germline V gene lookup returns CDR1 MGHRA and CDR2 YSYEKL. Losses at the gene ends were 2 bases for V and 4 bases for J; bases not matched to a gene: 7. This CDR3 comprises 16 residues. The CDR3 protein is CASSQSGTSGTYEQYF. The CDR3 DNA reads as TGCGCCAGCAGCCAAAGCGGGACTAGCGGTACTTACGAGCAGTACTTC.

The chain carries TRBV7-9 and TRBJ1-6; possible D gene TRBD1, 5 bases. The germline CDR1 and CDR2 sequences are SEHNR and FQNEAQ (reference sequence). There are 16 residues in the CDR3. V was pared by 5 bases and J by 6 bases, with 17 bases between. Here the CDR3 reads CASSPSQGSRNSPLHF. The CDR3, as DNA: TGTGCCAGCAGCCCTTCCCAGGGATCGCGTAATTCACCCCTCCACTTT.

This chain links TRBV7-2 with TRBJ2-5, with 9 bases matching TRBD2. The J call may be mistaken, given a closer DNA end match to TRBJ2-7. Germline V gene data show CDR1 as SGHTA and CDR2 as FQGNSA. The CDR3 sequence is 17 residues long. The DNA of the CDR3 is TGTGCCAGCAGCTTAAGGGGCCGACTAGCGGACTCCTACGAGCAGTACTTC. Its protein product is CASSLRGRLADSYEQYF.

CDR3 nucleotide sequence: TGTGCCAGCAGCTACGGACTAGCTCACTCCTACGAGCAGTACTTC. It specifies CASSYGLAHSYEQYF. V gene TRBV28 combines with J gene TRBJ2-7; 8 nucleotides line up with TRBD2. Germline CDR1 is MDHEN and CDR2 is SYDVKM. The CDR3 runs 15 residues. Trimming took 6 bases from V and 0 from J; bases not matched to a gene: 7.

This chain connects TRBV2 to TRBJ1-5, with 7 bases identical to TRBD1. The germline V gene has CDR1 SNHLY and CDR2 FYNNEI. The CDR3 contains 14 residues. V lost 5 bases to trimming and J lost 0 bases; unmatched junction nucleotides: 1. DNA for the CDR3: TGTGCCAGCAGTAGACAGGGTAGCAATCAGCCCCAGCATTTT. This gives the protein CASSRQGSNQPQHF. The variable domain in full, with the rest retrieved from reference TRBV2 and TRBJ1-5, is EPEVTQTPSHQVTQMGQEVILRCVPISNHLYFYWYRQILGQKVEFLVSFYNNEISEKSEIFDDQFSVERPDGSNFTLKIRSTKLEDSAMYFCASSRQGSNQPQHFGDGTRLSIL.

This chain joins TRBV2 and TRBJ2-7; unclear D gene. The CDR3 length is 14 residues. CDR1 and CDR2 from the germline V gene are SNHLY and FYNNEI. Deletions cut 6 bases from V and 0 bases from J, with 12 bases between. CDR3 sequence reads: CASSRLLSSYEQYF. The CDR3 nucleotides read TGTGCCAGCAGCAGACTTTTGAGCTCCTACGAGCAGTACTTC.

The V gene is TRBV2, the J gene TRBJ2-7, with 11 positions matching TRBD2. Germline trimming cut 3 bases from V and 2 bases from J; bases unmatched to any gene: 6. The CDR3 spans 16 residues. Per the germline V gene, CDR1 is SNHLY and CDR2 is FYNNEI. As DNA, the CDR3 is TGTGCCAGCAGTGATGCCGGGACTAGCGGAGCCTACGAGCAGTACTTC. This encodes CASSDAGTSGAYEQYF.

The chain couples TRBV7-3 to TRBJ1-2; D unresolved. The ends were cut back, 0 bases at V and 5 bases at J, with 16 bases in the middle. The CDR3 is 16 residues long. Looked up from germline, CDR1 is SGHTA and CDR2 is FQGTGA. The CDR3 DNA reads TGTGCCAGCAGCTTAACAGGTGGTGGGCAGCCGTATGGCTACACCTTC. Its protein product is CASSLTGGGQPYGYTF.

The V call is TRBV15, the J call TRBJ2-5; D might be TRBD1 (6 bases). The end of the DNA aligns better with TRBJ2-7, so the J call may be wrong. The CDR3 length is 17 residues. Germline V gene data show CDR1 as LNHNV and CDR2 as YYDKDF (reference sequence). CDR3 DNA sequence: TGTGCCACCAGCAGAGAAGCTTTACAGGGAATGGCCTACGAGCAGTACTTC. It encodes CATSREALQGMAYEQYF.

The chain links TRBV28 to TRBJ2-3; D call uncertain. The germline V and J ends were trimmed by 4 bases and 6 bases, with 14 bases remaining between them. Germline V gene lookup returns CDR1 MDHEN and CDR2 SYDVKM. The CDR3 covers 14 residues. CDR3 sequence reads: CASSSSLTLDTQYF. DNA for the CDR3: TGTGCCAGCAGTTCATCCCTAACTCTCGATACGCAGTATTTT.

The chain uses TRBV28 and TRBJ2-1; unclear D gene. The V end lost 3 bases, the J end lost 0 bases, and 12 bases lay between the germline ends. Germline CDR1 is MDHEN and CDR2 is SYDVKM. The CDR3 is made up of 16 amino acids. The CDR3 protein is CASSFSRLGSYNEQFF. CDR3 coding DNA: TGTGCCAGCAGTTTTTCTAGACTGGGCTCCTACAATGAGCAGTTCTTC.

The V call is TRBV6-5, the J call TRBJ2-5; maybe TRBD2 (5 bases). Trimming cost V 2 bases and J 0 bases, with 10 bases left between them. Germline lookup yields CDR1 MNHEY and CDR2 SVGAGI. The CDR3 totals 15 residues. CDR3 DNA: TGTGCCAGCAGTTACAACGGACTGAACCAAGAGACCCAGTACTTC. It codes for CASSYNGLNQETQYF.